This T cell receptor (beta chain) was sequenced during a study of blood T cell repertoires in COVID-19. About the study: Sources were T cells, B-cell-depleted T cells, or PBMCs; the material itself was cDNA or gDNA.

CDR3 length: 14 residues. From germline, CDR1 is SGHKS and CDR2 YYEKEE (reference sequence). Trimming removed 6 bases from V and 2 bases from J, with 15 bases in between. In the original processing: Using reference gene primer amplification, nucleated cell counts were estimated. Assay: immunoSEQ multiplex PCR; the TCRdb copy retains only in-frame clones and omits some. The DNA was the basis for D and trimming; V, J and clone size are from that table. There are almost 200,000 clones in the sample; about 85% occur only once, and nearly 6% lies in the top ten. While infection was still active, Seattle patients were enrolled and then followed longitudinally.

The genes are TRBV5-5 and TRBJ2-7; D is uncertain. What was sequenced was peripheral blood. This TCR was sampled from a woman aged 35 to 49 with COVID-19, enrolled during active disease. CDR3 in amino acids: CASNLRPGAYEQYF. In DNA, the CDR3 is TGTGCCAGCAACCTACGGCCCGGAGCCTACGAGCAGTACTTC.